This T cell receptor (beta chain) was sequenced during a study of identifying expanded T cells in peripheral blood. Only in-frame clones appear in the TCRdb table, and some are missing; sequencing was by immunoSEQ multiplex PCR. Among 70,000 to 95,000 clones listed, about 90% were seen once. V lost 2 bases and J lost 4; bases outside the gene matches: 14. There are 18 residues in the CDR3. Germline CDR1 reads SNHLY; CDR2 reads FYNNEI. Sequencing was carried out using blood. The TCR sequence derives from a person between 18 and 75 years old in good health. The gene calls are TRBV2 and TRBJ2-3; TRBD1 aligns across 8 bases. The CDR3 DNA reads TGTGCCAGCAGTGAAAGACCCTCGGGCAGGGGGCTGGCAGATACGCAGTATTTT. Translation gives CASSERPSGRGLADTQYF.